The present T cell receptor (beta chain) was sequenced within a study of beta chain features in type 1 diabetes. In the study overall: Age, gender and cell yields were similar between patients and healthy donors.

Germline lookup yields CDR1 LNHDA and CDR2 SQIVND (reference sequence). Trimming shortened V by 6 bases and J by 4 bases, and 6 bases separated the two germline ends. The CDR3 is 11 amino acids. Sorting of CD4+ naive, central memory, regulatory and stem cell-like memory cells was performed via CD45RO/CCR7/CD25/CD127/CD95/CD27. This clone was seen more than once but under ten times. Its antigen is unknown. Whole-study findings and limits: VDJ junctions in type 1 diabetes patients carried more deletions and fewer insertions. In every one of the four CD4+ subsets, TCRB CDR3s were moderately but significantly shorter in Type 1 diabetes patients.

Expressed TCRB transcripts were sequenced after all isolated RNA was converted to cDNA. Method: immunoSEQ multiplex PCR; TCRdb's copy keeps in-frame clones and lacks some. Among over 150,000 clones, approximately 9% were seen once, and the ten largest hold approximately 0.54%. The source is a woman younger than 35 with type 1 diabetes. What was sequenced was central memory CD4+ T cells from blood. The chain joins TRBV19 to TRBJ2-5, with D uncertain. The CDR3 DNA reads TGTGCCAGTAGCCTCCGAGAGACCCAGTACTTC. It is translated as CASSLRETQYF.